This record covers a single T cell receptor beta chain. Its target antigen remains unknown. No base-level quality is on record; no much larger clone is a single base apart. Measured from the cysteine to the phenylalanine, the CDR3 is 14 residues long. The sequence is cut down to CDR3 DNA, 42 bases in frame from base 1. CDR1 SEHNR and CDR2 FQNEAQ were looked up in the germline V gene (reference sequence). V and J are truncated by 3 bases and 6 bases respectively, leaving an intervening sequence of 14 bases. TCRbeta CDR3 regions were amplified from genomic DNA using the immunoSEQ Assay, a bias-controlled multiplex PCR. The original pipeline was this. The number of nucleated cells in each sample was estimated from the amplification of reference gene primers within the assay. Sequence reads were collapsed and filtered to measure the absolute abundance of every unique TCRbeta CDR3 rearrangement. For each sample, productive Simpson clonality was calculated as the square root of Simpson's diversity index across productive rearrangements. As stored in TCRdb, this immuneACCESS dataset retains in-frame rearrangements with V and J assigned. A fraction of the clones does not appear; measured against another copy, unresolved V genes explain less than half of the discrepancy, and the remainder lacks a known reason. D and trimming were read from the DNA, whereas the V and J calls and clone size are those reported in that table. The sample table records roughly 80,000 clones; more than 75% of these occur just once. Roughly 15% of the sample is taken by the ten largest.

Collaborating institutions collected whole blood in K2EDTA tubes following their own protocols. For TCRbeta analysis, collaborator samples were shipped as frozen whole blood, as isolated PBMCs, or as DNA extracted from either sample type. The sample comes from a study of blood T cell repertoires in COVID-19 (dated by TCRdb to the early 2020s). In terms of the full investigation: Collaborator samples came from the United States, Italy and Spain and covered acute and convalescent phases of COVID-19. Where HLA class I and class II types were available, the types were taken from metadata supplied by the sample provider, not from assay-based typing. The material from the prospective study consisted of cDNA or gDNA derived from T cells, B-cell-depleted T cells, or PBMCs. The repertoires were released in a freely available public database intended as a resource for research on the immune response to SARS-CoV-2. Subjects who had been exposed to COVID-19, were actively infected with it, or had recovered from it provided the deeply sampled blood TCRbeta repertoires that made up the dataset. Sample metadata almost always included a de-identified subject ID, COVID-19 status, age in years and sex. The samples were drawn from the first 160 participants of the ongoing ImmuneRACE study and from some 1,300 subjects provided by 6 global collaborators.

Findings and caveats that apply to the study as a whole: The amount of clinical and demographic metadata varied by source and participant and was provided uncurated.

Sequenced input: peripheral blood. This clonotype was sampled from a woman aged 70-85 years with acute or convalescent COVID-19. The chain employs TRBV7-9 and TRBJ1-2; the D region possibly corresponds to TRBD1 (6 bases align). The nucleotides read TGTGCCAGCAGCTTCCGGGGGGCTCTCGATGGCTACACCTTC. It is translated as CASSFRGALDGYTF.